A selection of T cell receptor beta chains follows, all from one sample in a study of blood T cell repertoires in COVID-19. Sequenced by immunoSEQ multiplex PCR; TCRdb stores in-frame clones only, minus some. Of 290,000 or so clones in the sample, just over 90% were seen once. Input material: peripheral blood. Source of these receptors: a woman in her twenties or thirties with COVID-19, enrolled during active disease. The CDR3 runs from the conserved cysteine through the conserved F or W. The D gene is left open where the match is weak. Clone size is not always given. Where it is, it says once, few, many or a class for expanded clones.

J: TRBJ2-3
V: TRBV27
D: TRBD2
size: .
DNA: TGTGCCAGCAGTTTTAGTAGCGGGAGTTTATCAGATACGCAGTATTTT
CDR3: CASSFSSGSLSDTQYF

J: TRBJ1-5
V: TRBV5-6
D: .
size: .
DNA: TGTGCCAGCAGCTTAGCAGACAGTAATCAGCCCCAGCATTTT
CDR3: CASSLADSNQPQHF

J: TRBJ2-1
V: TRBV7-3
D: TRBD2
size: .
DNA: TGTGCCAGCAGCCGAGGAGGGACTACTGATGAGCAGTTCTTC
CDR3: CASSRGGTTDEQFF

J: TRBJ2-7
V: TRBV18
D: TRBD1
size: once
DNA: TGTGCCAGCTCACCGGGGGGACAGGGGGCGCATGAGCAGTACTTC
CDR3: CASSPGGQGAHEQYF

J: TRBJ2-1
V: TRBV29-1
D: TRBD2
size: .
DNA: TGCAGCGTTGAAGACCGACTCGGACTAGCGGGTTACAATGAGCAGTTCTTC
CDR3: CSVEDRLGLAGYNEQFF

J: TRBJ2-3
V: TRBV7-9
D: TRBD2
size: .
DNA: TGTGCCAGCAGCTTCCTAGCGGGAGCGAGCACAGATACGCAGTATTTT
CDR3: CASSFLAGASTDTQYF

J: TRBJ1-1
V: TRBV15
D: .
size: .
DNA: TGTGCCACCAGCAGAGAAGGGGGGAACACTGAAGCTTTCTTT
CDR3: CATSREGGNTEAFF

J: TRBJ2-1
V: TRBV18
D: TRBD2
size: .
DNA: TGTGCCAGCTCCCCCGGGACTACCTACAATGAGCAGTTCTTC
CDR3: CASSPGTTYNEQFF

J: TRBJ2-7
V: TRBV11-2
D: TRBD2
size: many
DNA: TGTGCCAGCAGCTCCCACTGGCGGGAGGGCCATGAGCAGTACTTC
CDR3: CASSSHWREGHEQYF

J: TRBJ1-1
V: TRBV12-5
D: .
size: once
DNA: TGTGCTAGTGGTTTGGTACTATACACACGTTCGCGAACTGAAGCTTTCTTT
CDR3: CASGLVLYTRSRTEAFF

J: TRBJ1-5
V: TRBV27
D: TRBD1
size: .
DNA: TGTGCCAGCAGTTTAATCAGGGGGCGGAATCAGCCCCAGCATTTT
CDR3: CASSLIRGRNQPQHF

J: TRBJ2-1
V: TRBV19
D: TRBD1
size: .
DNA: TGTGCCAGTAGACGACAGGGGGAATACAATGAGCAGTTCTTC
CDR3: CASRRQGEYNEQFF

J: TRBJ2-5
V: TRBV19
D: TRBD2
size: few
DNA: TGTGCCAGTAGCCAACCGGGACTAGCGGGAACACGCGAGACCCAGTACTTC
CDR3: CASSQPGLAGTRETQYF

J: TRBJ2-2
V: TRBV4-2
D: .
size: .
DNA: TGTGCCAGCAGCCAAGATCTGGAACAGGTGGCCGGGGAGCTGTTTTTT
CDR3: CASSQDLEQVAGELFF

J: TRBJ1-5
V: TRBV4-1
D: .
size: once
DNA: TGCGCCAGCAGCCAAGCATCCGGCCAGACTAATCAGCCCCAGCATTTT
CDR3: CASSQASGQTNQPQHF

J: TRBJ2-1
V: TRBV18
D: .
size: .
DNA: TGTGCCAGCTCAGAGGGAAGCTCCTACAATGAGCAGTTCTTC
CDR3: CASSEGSSYNEQFF

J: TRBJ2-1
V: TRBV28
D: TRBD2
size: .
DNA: TGTGCCAGCGGACTAGCGGGAGCCAATGAGCAGTTCTTC
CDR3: CASGLAGANEQFF

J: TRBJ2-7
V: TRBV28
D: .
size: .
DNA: TGTGCCAGCAGTTCTCAAGGACAGACCTACGAGCAGTACTTC
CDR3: CASSSQGQTYEQYF

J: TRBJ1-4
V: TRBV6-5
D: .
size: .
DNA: TGTGCCAGCAAGGGGTTTGAGGAAAAACTGTTTTTT
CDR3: CASKGFEEKLFF

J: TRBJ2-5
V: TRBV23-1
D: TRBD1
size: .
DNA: TGCGCCAGCAGTCATTCAAGCAGGGGGCCAGAGACCCAGTACTTC
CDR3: CASSHSSRGPETQYF

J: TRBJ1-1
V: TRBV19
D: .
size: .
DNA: TGTGCCAGTAGTATAGGCGGGGGGGGCCTTGAAGCTTTCTTT
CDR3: CASSIGGGGLEAFF

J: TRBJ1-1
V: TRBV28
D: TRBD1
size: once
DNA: TGTGCCAGCAGTCGGGACAGCCCGAAGGAAGCTTTCTTT
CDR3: CASSRDSPKEAFF

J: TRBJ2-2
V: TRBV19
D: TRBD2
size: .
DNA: TGTGCCAGTGGGAGGGGGAACACCGGGGAGCTGTTTTTT
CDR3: CASGRGNTGELFF

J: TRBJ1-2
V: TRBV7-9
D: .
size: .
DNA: TGTGCCAGCAGCTTCAGTCAGGTGATTAACTATGGCTACACCTTC
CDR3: CASSFSQVINYGYTF

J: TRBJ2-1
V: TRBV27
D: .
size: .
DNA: TGTGCCAGCAACCCCGGGGGCTCCTACAATGAGCAGTTCTTC
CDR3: CASNPGGSYNEQFF

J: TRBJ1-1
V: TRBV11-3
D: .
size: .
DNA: TGTGCCAGCAGCTCTAATAGGGGTGGCGGGAACACTGAAGCTTTCTTT
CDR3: CASSSNRGGGNTEAFF

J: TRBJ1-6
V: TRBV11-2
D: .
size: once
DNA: TGTGCCAGCGGACAACAGGGATCTAATTCACCCCTCCACTTT
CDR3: CASGQQGSNSPLHF

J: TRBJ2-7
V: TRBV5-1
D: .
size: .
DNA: TGCGCCAGCAGCGACTCTCCGACCTACGAGCAGTACTTC
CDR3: CASSDSPTYEQYF

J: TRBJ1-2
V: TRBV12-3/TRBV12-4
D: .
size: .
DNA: TGTGCCAGCAGTTCCTTTTTGGGCTACACCTTC
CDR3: CASSSFLGYTF

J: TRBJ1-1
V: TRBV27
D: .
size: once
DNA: TGTGCCAGCAGACCACAGGGAGTTACTGAAGCTTTCTTT
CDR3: CASRPQGVTEAFF

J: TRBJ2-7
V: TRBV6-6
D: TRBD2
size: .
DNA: TGTGCCAGCAGTTACGGGACTAGCTACGAGCAGTACTTC
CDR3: CASSYGTSYEQYF

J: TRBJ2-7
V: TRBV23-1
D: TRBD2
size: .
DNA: TGCGCCAGCAGTCAATCTGGGAGGGCCGCCGCCATAGCCTACGAGCAGTACTTC
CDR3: CASSQSGRAAAIAYEQYF

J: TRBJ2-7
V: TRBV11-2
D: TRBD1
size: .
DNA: TGTGCCAGCAGCTTGGCTCACAGGGGGAGAGACGAGCAGTACTTC
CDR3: CASSLAHRGRDEQYF

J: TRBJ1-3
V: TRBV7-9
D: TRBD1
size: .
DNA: TGTGCCAGCCCCACCGGGACAGGGGGCCGGGGCTCTGGAAACACCATATATTTT
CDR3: CASPTGTGGRGSGNTIYF

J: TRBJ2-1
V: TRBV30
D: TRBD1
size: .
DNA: TGTGCCTGGAGGGGGGGGACAGGGGCGTACAATGAGCAGTTCTTC
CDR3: CAWRGGTGAYNEQFF

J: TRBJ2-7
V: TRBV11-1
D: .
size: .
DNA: TGTGCCAGCAGCCTGGGCAGGGTCTACGAGCAGTACTTC
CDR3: CASSLGRVYEQYF

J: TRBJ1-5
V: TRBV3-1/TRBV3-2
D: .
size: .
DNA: TGTGCCAGCAGCCAAGACTCAGTACAGCCCCAGCATTTT
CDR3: CASSQDSVQPQHF